The source of this TCR beta chain is a study of blood T cell repertoires in COVID-19. Study at large: From T cells, B-cell-depleted T cells, or PBMCs came the material, which was cDNA or gDNA.

This clone has a handful of counts. CDR1 and CDR2 (germline): SGHTA, FQGNSA. There are 15 residues in the CDR3. The V and J ends lost 0 bases and 5 bases respectively, with 13 bases between them. In the source study's methods: Amplification of reference gene primers was used by the study to estimate nucleated cell counts. Data came from immunoSEQ multiplex PCR; TCRdb stores just in-frame clones and leaves some out. The DNA was the basis for D and trimming; V, J and clone size are from that table. The repertoire includes approximately 180,000 clones, 85% to 90% of them detected once, and 2% to 2.5% sits in the top ten. The cohort comprised adults aged about 18 to 100 years residing in 20 to 25 US areas. Which cohort a participant joined came from the clinical history participants gave.

The sample consisted of PBMCs or T cells enriched from blood (not recorded which). The receptor's source is a woman aged 40-49 years with acute COVID-19. The chain has TRBV7-2 and TRBJ2-5; D ambiguous. In DNA form, the CDR3 reads TGTGCCAGCAGCTTAGCGCGGAGAGGTTTTGAGACCCAGTACTTC. This sequence encodes CASSLARRGFETQYF. The entire variable domain, with the rest obtained from reference TRBV7-2 and TRBJ2-5, is as follows: GAGVSQSPSNKVTEKGKDVELRCDPISGHTALYWYRQSLGQGLEFLIYFQGNSAPDKSGLPSDRFSAERTGGSVSTLTIQRTQQEDSAVYLCASSLARRGFETQYFGPGTRLLVL.